The next 21 T cell receptor beta chains were all read from a single sample in a study of shared clonotypes between healthy human individuals. Some clones are missing from TCRdb's copy, which holds only in-frame ones; the method was immunoSEQ multiplex PCR. The table lists 2 million to 2.5 million clones, around 95% of them singletons. The sequenced material came from naive CD4+ T cells sorted from blood. Subset indicated: CD45RA+ positively selected. Every receptor here comes from a man younger than 35 in good health.

The CDR3 region is CASSIGALVSNQPQHF. The DNA for the CDR3 is TGTGCCAGTAGTATAGGGGCACTGGTTAGCAATCAGCCCCAGCATTTT. The genes are TRBV19 and TRBJ1-5; D uncertain. CDR1 and CDR2 from the germline V gene are LNHDA and SQIVND (reference sequence). Between the trimmed V and J ends, which lost 1 base and 0 bases, there was a span of 10 bases. The CDR3 runs to 16 residues.

V gene TRBV9 combines with J gene TRBJ1-1, with D maybe TRBD1 (5 bases). The germline V gene encodes CDR1 SGDLS and CDR2 YYNGEE. Trimming stripped 0 bases from V and 5 bases from J, with 14 bases between. This CDR3 has 15 amino acids. The CDR3 coding sequence is TGTGCCAGCAGCGTAGATCCCCGGGGGAGAACTGAAGCTTTCTTT. Translating it yields CASSVDPRGRTEAFF.

The chain has TRBV4-1 and TRBJ1-2; 9 bases are a match to TRBD1. CDR3 length: 16 residues. V lost 2 bases, J lost 5 bases, and 9 bases stayed unmatched. CDR1 and CDR2 from the germline V gene are MGHRA and YSYEKL. In nucleotides, the CDR3 is TGCGCCAGCAGCCAACCTTTACAGGGGGCTAGGTATGGCTACACCTTC. Amino acids: CASSQPLQGARYGYTF.

This chain connects TRBV18 to TRBJ1-5; 7 bases align to TRBD1. The CDR3 has 15 amino acids. CDR1 and CDR2 (germline): KGHSH, LQKENI. The V segment lost 6 bases and the J segment 2 bases; nucleotides outside the gene matches: 7. This CDR3 reads CASSHDRVGNQPQHF. Written as DNA, the CDR3 is TGTGCCAGCTCTCACGACAGGGTGGGCAATCAGCCCCAGCATTTT. The full variable domain, its missing parts supplied by reference TRBV18 and TRBJ1-5, is NAGVMQNPRHLVRRRGQEARLRCSPMKGHSHVYWYRQLPEEGLKFMVYLQKENIIDESGMPKERFSAEFPKEGPSILRIQQVVRGDSAAYFCASSHDRVGNQPQHFGDGTRLSIL.

The chain links TRBV30 to TRBJ2-6; D gene unclear. This CDR3 region has 11 residues. Germline assignment: CDR1 GTSNPN and CDR2 SVGIG (reference sequence). V shed 1 base and J shed 12 bases, with 7 bases lying between them. The CDR3 spells CAWSAPGVLTF. The CDR3 DNA sequence: TGTGCCTGGAGTGCCCCAGGCGTCCTGACTTTC.

The rearrangement joins TRBV16 to TRBJ2-5, with D possibly matching TRBD1 (5 bases). V lost 2 bases to trimming and J lost 5 bases, with 9 bases between them. The germline gives CDR1 KGHSY, CDR2 FQNENV. This CDR3 has 13 amino acids. The DNA of the CDR3 is TGTGCCAGCAGCCAACAGGGTCAGGAGACCCAGTACTTC. Amino acids: CASSQQGQETQYF.

Details on this clone: The identical CDR3 is also encoded by other nucleotide sequences in the sample. The chain combines TRBV5-1 with TRBJ2-3; D is possibly TRBD1 or TRBD2 (5 bases each). The V gene lost 2 bases and the J gene lost 0 bases, with 10 bases spanning the gap. The germline gives CDR1 SGHRS, CDR2 YFSETQ. The CDR3 has 15 amino acids. In nucleotides, the CDR3 is TGCGCCAGCAGCTTAGAGGGGTTTAGCACAGATACGCAGTATTTT. Protein sequence: CASSLEGFSTDTQYF.

This clone appeared once. In DNA form, the CDR3 reads TGCGCCAGCAGCCAGGACACAGGGTATACTGAAGCTTTCTTT. Translated: CASSQDTGYTEAFF. The V call is TRBV4-3, the J call TRBJ1-1; D is possibly TRBD1 (6 bases). V lost 3 bases to trimming and J lost 5 bases, with 13 bases between them. This CDR3 has 14 amino acids. Germline V gives CDR1 LGHNA, CDR2 YSLEER.

The V gene is TRBV2, the J gene TRBJ2-1; tentative D call: TRBD2 (5 bases). This CDR3 is 14 amino acids long. Trimming cost V 7 bases and J 5 bases, with 15 bases left between them. Germline V gene data show CDR1 as SNHLY and CDR2 as FYNNEI. In DNA, the CDR3 is TGTGCCAGCACCAAACTAGTCACGCACAATGAGCAGTTCTTC. This encodes CASTKLVTHNEQFF.

The gene calls are TRBV2 and TRBJ1-2, with D possibly matching TRBD1 (5 bases). V was trimmed by 8 bases and J by 10 bases, leaving 20 bases between them. The CDR3 has 13 residues. From germline, CDR1 is SNHLY and CDR2 FYNNEI. The CDR3 is CASLEWGPDFYTF. The CDR3 DNA reads as TGTGCCAGCCTTGAGTGGGGCCCCGATTTCTACACCTTC.

The gene calls are TRBV6-1 and TRBJ2-2; 8 bases match TRBD2. The V segment lost 8 bases and the J segment 0 bases; nucleotides outside the gene matches: 5. The CDR3 has 15 residues. Germline V gives CDR1 MNHNS, CDR2 SASEGT. The CDR3 loop is CASLPGGTNTGELFF. CDR3 nucleotide sequence: TGTGCCAGCTTACCGGGAGGGACGAACACCGGGGAGCTGTTTTTT.

This rearrangement joins TRBV13 to TRBJ2-2; D unresolved. The ends were cut back, 5 bases at V and 6 bases at J, with 10 bases in the middle. Germline values: CDR1 PRHDT, CDR2 FYEKMQ (reference sequence). The CDR3 length is 13 residues. The CDR3 is CASSIIPSGELFF. In DNA form, the CDR3 reads TGTGCCAGCAGCATCATCCCTTCCGGGGAGCTGTTTTTT.

The CDR3 protein is CASSYGLGIQPQHF. As DNA, the CDR3 is TGTGCCAGCAGTTACGGGCTGGGAATTCAGCCCCAGCATTTT. The rearrangement uses TRBV6-5 and TRBJ1-5; no definite D call. V was shortened by 2 bases and J by 6 bases, with 11 bases between the two germline ends. The CDR3 contains 14 residues. Germline CDR1 and CDR2: MNHEY and SVGAGI.

This chain uses TRBV5-1 with TRBJ2-1; TRBD2 matches 13 bases. Unmatched junction bases numbered 3, after V lost 4 bases and J lost 8 bases. Germline CDR1 and CDR2: SGHRS and YFSETQ. The CDR3 loop spans 14 amino acids. This chain's CDR3 is CASSPGLAGYEQFF. CDR3 in DNA: TGCGCCAGCAGCCCGGGACTAGCGGGGTATGAGCAGTTCTTC.

The chain uses TRBV5-4 and TRBJ1-2; D possibly corresponds to TRBD1 (5 bases). The germline gives CDR1 SGHNT, CDR2 YYREEE (reference sequence). V was clipped by 4 bases and J by 7 bases, with 17 bases between them. This CDR3 region has 14 residues. This CDR3 is CASSMGGTPGGYTF. DNA for the CDR3: TGTGCCAGCAGCATGGGGGGGACGCCGGGTGGCTACACCTTC.

The chain combines TRBV9 with TRBJ1-4; D is uncertain. This CDR3 comprises 14 residues. Trimming cost V 0 bases and J 11 bases, with 14 bases left between them. Germline V gives CDR1 SGDLS, CDR2 YYNGEE. CDR3 residues: CASSVELGSDKLFF. CDR3 nucleotide sequence: TGTGCCAGCAGCGTAGAATTAGGGTCGGATAAACTGTTTTTT.

V gene TRBV2 combines with J gene TRBJ2-7; a weak D match, TRBD1 (6 bases). Trimming removed 4 bases at V and 0 bases at J, with 16 bases between. The CDR3 has 16 residues. Germline CDR1 is SNHLY and CDR2 is FYNNEI. The CDR3 region is CASSGQVGGSSYEQYF. For the CDR3, the DNA is TGTGCCAGCAGTGGACAGGTTGGGGGATCCTCCTACGAGCAGTACTTC.

The J gene is TRBJ1-2, the V gene TRBV2; no clear D. The length of the CDR3 is 13 residues. V was clipped by 3 bases and J by 7 bases, with 12 bases between them. The germline gives CDR1 SNHLY, CDR2 FYNNEI. The CDR3 reads CASSDGLAGGYTF. The CDR3, as DNA: TGTGCCAGCAGTGATGGTCTAGCTGGTGGCTACACCTTC.

This chain connects TRBV10-2 to TRBJ2-3; 11 bases are a match to TRBD2. Per the germline V gene, CDR1 is WSHSY and CDR2 is SAAADI. CDR3 length: 15 amino acids. V was clipped by 6 bases and J by 4 bases; unmatched bases: 6. The CDR3 bases are TGCGCCAGCAGGGTAGCGGGAGGGCTCCCAGATACGCAGTATTTT. Its translation is CASRVAGGLPDTQYF.

The chain joins TRBV28 to TRBJ2-2, with 7 bases that match TRBD2. The V gene's germline CDR1 is MDHEN and CDR2 SYDVKM. The CDR3 has 16 residues. Trimming removed 2 bases from V and 7 bases from J; junction bases left unmatched: 10. Written as DNA, the CDR3 is TGTGCCAGCAGTTTAGTAGGGGAGGGACGAGGCGGGGAGCTGTTTTTT. Residues: CASSLVGEGRGGELFF.

The J gene is TRBJ1-2, the V gene TRBV19; 9 bases agree with TRBD1. Germline V gene data show CDR1 as LNHDA and CDR2 as SQIVND (reference sequence). CDR3 length: 13 residues. V was pared by 11 bases and J by 4 bases, with 8 bases of the junction left unmatched. CDR3: CAAKGQGSYGYTF. The CDR3 DNA reads as TGTGCCGCTAAGGGACAGGGTTCCTATGGCTACACCTTC.